The sequence of this TCR beta chain was determined in a study of blood T cell repertoires in COVID-19. About the study: Samples of COVID-19 (acute and convalescent) were obtained from the United States, Italy and Spain. PBMCs, B-cell-depleted T cells, or T cells were the source of the cDNA or gDNA that made up the material.

Authors' data handling: Counts of nucleated cells, estimated from reference gene primer amplification, were obtained. Produced via immunoSEQ multiplex PCR; TCRdb's table is partial and in-frame only. From that table come the V and J calls and clone size; the DNA was used to work out D and trimming. The table lists roughly 90,000 clones, 89% of them singletons. This sequence was found in a man aged 50 to 59 with acute or convalescent COVID-19. The sequenced material came from peripheral blood.

DNA for the CDR3: TGTGCCAGCAGCTTATGGTCAGGATACAATGAGCAGTTCTTC. The encoded protein is CASSLWSGYNEQFF. The chain joins TRBV11-2 to TRBJ2-1; D gene uncertain. There are 14 residues in the CDR3. CDR1 and CDR2 (germline): SGHAT, FQNNGV. V dropped 2 bases and J dropped 4 bases, with 9 bases sitting between them.